Included here is one TCR beta chain sequence, with context. Its antigen is currently unknown. These data are taken from a study of OX40 agonist ivuxolimab in advanced cancers. Turning to the study itself: At 75% to 90% male, the cohort had a mean age of 60 years, ranging from about 20 to 79. Previous treatment with anti-PD-1, anti-PD-L1 or anti-CTLA-4 therapy was allowed; about 44% had received some. Notes on the study in general: CD8+ T cells showed, on average, more clonal expansion than CD4+ cells.

Assay used: immunoSEQ multiplex PCR; TCRdb lists only in-frame clones, some missing. Among about 49,000 clones, around 84% were seen once, and the ten largest hold around 1.6%. This CDR3 has 13 residues. V was clipped by 10 bases and J by 3 bases; unmatched bases: 3. Germline CDR1 LNHDA, CDR2 SQIVND (reference sequence). This chain connects TRBV19 to TRBJ2-1; TRBD2 agrees at 10 bases. This sequence was found in an adult with an advanced solid tumor such as melanoma, head and neck, liver or kidney cancer. Material: CD4+ or CD8+ T cells sorted from blood, obtained in a trial of the OX40 agonist ivuxolimab. The CDR3 sequence: CATGLAVYNEQFF. The CDR3 DNA reads TGTGCCACCGGACTAGCGGTCTACAATGAGCAGTTCTTC.